The entry below describes one T cell receptor beta chain. Its antigen is not known. This sample was taken from a study of cytomegalovirus exposure and HLA in healthy donors. Whole-study results and caveats: Specificity of a few CMV-associated chains for CMV antigens was verified in vitro. Cytomegalovirus status was reportedly diagnosed by the classifier with high specificity and sensitivity. According to the study, roughly 180 TCR beta chains were cytomegalovirus-associated.

The donors belonged to the roughly 110-subject validation cohort, separate from the roughly 650-subject first cohort. Germline V gives CDR1 MNHEY, CDR2 SVGAGI. V shed 2 bases and J 0 bases; nucleotides not matched to a gene: 4. The CDR3 extends over 16 amino acids. Some clones are missing from TCRdb's copy, which holds only in-frame ones; the method was immunoSEQ multiplex PCR. The data show around 150,000 clones, approximately 89% seen once. The chain is built from TRBV6-5 and TRBJ1-3; TRBD1 matches at 7 bases. This TCR came from a man aged 18 to 29 in good health and CMV-seronegative. Input material: PBMCs. The CDR3 DNA reads as TGTGCCAGCAGTTACAACAGGGGTTACTCTGGAAACACCATATATTTT. This encodes CASSYNRGYSGNTIYF.